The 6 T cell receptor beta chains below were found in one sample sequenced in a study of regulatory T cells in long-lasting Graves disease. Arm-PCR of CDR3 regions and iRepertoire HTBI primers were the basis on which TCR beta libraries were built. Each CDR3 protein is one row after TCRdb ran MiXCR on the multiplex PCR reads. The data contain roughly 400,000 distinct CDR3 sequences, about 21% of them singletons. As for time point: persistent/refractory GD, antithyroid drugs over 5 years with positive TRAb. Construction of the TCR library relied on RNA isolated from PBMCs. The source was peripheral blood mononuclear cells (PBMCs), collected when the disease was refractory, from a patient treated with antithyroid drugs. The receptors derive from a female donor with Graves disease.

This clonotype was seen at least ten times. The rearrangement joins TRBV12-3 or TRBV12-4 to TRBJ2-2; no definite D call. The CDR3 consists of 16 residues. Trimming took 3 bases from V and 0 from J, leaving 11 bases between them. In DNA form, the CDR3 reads TGTGCCAGCAGTTTTGCGCGACACCCGAACACCGGGGAGCTGTTTTTT. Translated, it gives CASSFARHPNTGELFF.

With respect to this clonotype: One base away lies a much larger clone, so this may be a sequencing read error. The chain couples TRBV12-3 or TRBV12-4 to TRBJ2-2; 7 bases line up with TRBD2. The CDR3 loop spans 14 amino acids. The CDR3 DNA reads TGTGCCAGCACTTGGCGGGAGAACACCGGGGGGCTGTTTTTT. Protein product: CASTWRENTGGLFF.

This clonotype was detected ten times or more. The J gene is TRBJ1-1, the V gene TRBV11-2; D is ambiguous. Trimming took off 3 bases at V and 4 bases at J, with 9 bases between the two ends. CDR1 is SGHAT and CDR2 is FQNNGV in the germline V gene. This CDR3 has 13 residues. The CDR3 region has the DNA TGTGCCAGCAGCTTCGAGACCGGCACTGAAGCTTTCTTT. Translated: CASSFETGTEAFF.

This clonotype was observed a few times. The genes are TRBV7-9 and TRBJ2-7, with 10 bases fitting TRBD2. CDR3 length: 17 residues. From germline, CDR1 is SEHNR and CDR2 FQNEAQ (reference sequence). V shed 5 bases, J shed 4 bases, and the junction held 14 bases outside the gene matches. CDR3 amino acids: CASSQDTSSGSLYEQYF. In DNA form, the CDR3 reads TGTGCCAGCAGCCAGGACACGTCTAGCGGGAGTCTGTACGAGCAGTACTTC.

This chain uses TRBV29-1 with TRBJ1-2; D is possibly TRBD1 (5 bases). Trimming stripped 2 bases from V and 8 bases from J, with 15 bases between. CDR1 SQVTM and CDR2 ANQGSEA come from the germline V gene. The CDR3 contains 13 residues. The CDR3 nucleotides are TGCAGCGTTGAATGGGGGGAATATCCAGGCTACACCTTC. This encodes CSVEWGEYPGYTF. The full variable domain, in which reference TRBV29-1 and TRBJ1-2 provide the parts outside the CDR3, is SAVISQKPSRDICQRGTSLTIQCQVDSQVTMMFWYRQQPGQSLTLIATANQGSEATYESGFVIDKFPISRPNLTFSTLTVSNMSPEDSSIYLCSVEWGEYPGYTFGSGTRLTVV.

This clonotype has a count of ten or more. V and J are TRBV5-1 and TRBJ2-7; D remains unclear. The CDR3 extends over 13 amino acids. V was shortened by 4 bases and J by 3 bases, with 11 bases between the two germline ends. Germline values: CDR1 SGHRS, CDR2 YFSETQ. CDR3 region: CASSPGRVYEQYF. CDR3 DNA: TGCGCCAGCAGCCCAGGACGAGTCTACGAGCAGTACTTC.